A selection of T cell receptor beta chains follows, all from one sample in a study of OX40 agonist ivuxolimab in advanced cancers. The protocol was immunoSEQ multiplex PCR, while the TCRdb copy is restricted to in-frame clones and leaves out a portion. The sample lists 50,000 to 65,000 clones; about 83% were seen once. The starting material was CD4+ or CD8+ T cells sorted from blood, obtained in a trial of the OX40 agonist ivuxolimab. The receptor set was obtained from an adult with an advanced solid tumor such as melanoma, head and neck, liver or kidney cancer. Each CDR3 is given with its conserved first and last residue. D genes are given only for firm matches. For some rows the clone size is stated as once, few or many, or as a class when expanded; others skip it.

15	TRBD2	NA	TRBV7-6	TRBJ2-2	TGTGCCAGCAGCCTCAGCGGGAAGCGAGTCGGGGAGCTGTTTTTT	CASSLSGKRVGELFF
13	NA	NA	TRBV9	TRBJ2-7	TGTGCCACCCCGAGGAGGGACACCTACGAGCAGTACTTC	CATPRRDTYEQYF
14	TRBD2	NA	TRBV7-8	TRBJ2-3	TGTGCCAGCAGCACTGGGACTAGGATAGATACGCAGTATTTT	CASSTGTRIDTQYF
16	TRBD1	NA	TRBV19	TRBJ1-2	TGTGCCAGTAGTATTGCCGGGACAGACTCCTTCTATGGCTACACCTTC	CASSIAGTDSFYGYTF
16	NA	NA	TRBV4-2	TRBJ1-5	TGTGCCAGCAGCCAAGGGGCGGGCTTAAGCAATCAGCCCCAGCATTTT	CASSQGAGLSNQPQHF
13	TRBD1	few	TRBV7-9	TRBJ1-2	TGTGCCAGCAGCCAGGGACAGGGGTATGGCTACACCTTC	CASSQGQGYGYTF
14	TRBD1	few	TRBV19	TRBJ1-2	TGTGCCAGTAGTATAGGGACAGGGAACTATGGCTACACCTTC	CASSIGTGNYGYTF
16	TRBD2	few	TRBV4-1	TRBJ2-1	TGCGCCAGCAGCCAGACTAGCGGGAGGGCCGGGTCTGAGCAGTTCTTC	CASSQTSGRAGSEQFF
14	NA	NA	TRBV6-5	TRBJ2-1	TGTGCCAGCAGTTACGACACCTCCTACAATGAGCAGTTCTTC	CASSYDTSYNEQFF
12	NA	once	TRBV2	TRBJ1-5	TGTGCCAGCAGGGACACTGATCAGCCCCAGCATTTT	CASRDTDQPQHF
13	NA	NA	TRBV2	TRBJ2-1	TGTGCCAGCAGTGAAGGGCCCAACAATGAGCAGTTCTTC	CASSEGPNNEQFF
14	TRBD1	NA	TRBV7-9	TRBJ1-5	TGTGCCAGCAGCCGGACAGGTAGCAATCAGCCCCAGCATTTT	CASSRTGSNQPQHF
13	NA	once	TRBV5-6	TRBJ1-5	TGTGCCAGCAGCTCAGGGAGGGTTCAGCCCCAGCATTTT	CASSSGRVQPQHF
15	NA	NA	TRBV7-9	TRBJ2-2	TGTGCCAGCAGCTTAGGGCAAGGGAACACCGGGGAGCTGTTTTTT	CASSLGQGNTGELFF
16	NA	once	TRBV4-2	TRBJ2-2	TGTGCCAGCAGCCAAGACGTACGTGCGAACACCGGGGAGCTGTTTTTT	CASSQDVRANTGELFF
11	NA	NA	TRBV20-1	TRBJ2-2	TGCAGTGCTACCGGCCCCGGGGAGCTGTTTTTT	CSATGPGELFF
17	TRBD1	once	TRBV5-8	TRBJ1-1	TGTGCCAGCAGCTTGCACCGACAGGGAAGGGACCGGACTGAAGCTTTCTTT	CASSLHRQGRDRTEAFF
15	NA	NA	TRBV28	TRBJ1-1	TGTGCCAGCAGGCCAGCCGACAGGCAGAACACTGAAGCTTTCTTT	CASRPADRQNTEAFF
12	NA	NA	TRBV30	TRBJ2-5	TGTGCCTGGAGTGTACTAGCCGAGACCCAGTACTTC	CAWSVLAETQYF
15	TRBD2	NA	TRBV7-8	TRBJ2-5	TGTGCCAGCAGAACTAGCGGGAGTGTTGTAGAGACCCAGTACTTC	CASRTSGSVVETQYF
15	NA	NA	TRBV15	TRBJ1-1	TGTGCCACCAGCAGAGGGGGGTCAGGGAACACTGAAGCTTTCTTT	CATSRGGSGNTEAFF
15	TRBD1	NA	TRBV6-1	TRBJ1-5	TGTGCCAGCTCCTTTGGGACAGGGGTCGATCAGCCCCAGCATTTT	CASSFGTGVDQPQHF
17	NA	once	TRBV7-9	TRBJ1-2	TGTGCCAGCAGCCCCCCCCCGGGCGGCAGGGTGAGATATGGCTACACCTTC	CASSPPPGGRVRYGYTF
13	TRBD1	NA	TRBV28	TRBJ1-5	TGTGCCAGCCGGGACAGGGACGATCAGCCCCAGCATTTT	CASRDRDDQPQHF
13	NA	NA	TRBV10-3	TRBJ1-1	TGTGCCATCAGTAAGGCGGACAGCTCTGAAGCTTTCTTT	CAISKADSSEAFF
15	TRBD1	NA	TRBV4-1	TRBJ1-4	TGCGCCAGCAGCCTCACAGGGGGCAGTCATGAAAAACTGTTTTTT	CASSLTGGSHEKLFF
17	TRBD2	NA	TRBV4-2	TRBJ2-1	TGTGCCAGCAGCCCCGGGACTAGCGGGAGCTCCTACAATGAGCAGTTCTTC	CASSPGTSGSSYNEQFF
13	NA	NA	TRBV5-1	TRBJ1-1	TGCGCCAGCAGCCGGGGGCTGGGCACTGAAGCTTTCTTT	CASSRGLGTEAFF
14	NA	NA	TRBV4-1	TRBJ1-2	TGCGCCAGCAGCCCCCCTCGGGGGTTAGGCGGCTACACCTTC	CASSPPRGLGGYTF
15	NA	once	TRBV11-1	TRBJ1-1	TGTGCCAGCAGCTCAGCGGGACGGATGAACACTGAAGCTTTCTTT	CASSSAGRMNTEAFF
13	TRBD1	NA	TRBV30	TRBJ2-7	TGTGCCTGGAGGCGGACAGGGTTGTACGAGCAGTACTTC	CAWRRTGLYEQYF
13	NA	NA	TRBV5-1	TRBJ1-1	TGCGCCAGCAGCGCGACAGGGAACACTGAAGCTTTCTTT	CASSATGNTEAFF
13	NA	NA	TRBV27	TRBJ2-5	TGTGCCAGCAGTAACGGACGGGGAAGGGCCCAGTACTTC	CASSNGRGRAQYF
15	TRBD2	NA	TRBV29-1	TRBJ2-3	TGCAGCGTTGAAGATACGGGAGGGAGCACAGATACGCAGTATTTT	CSVEDTGGSTDTQYF
12	NA	few	TRBV28	TRBJ2-7	TGTGCCAGCAAGGGGAAACCTTACGAGCAGTACTTC	CASKGKPYEQYF
13	TRBD2	NA	TRBV7-6	TRBJ2-1	TGTGCCAGCAGCTCCATAGCGGGAGAGAAGCAGTTCTTC	CASSSIAGEKQFF
14	NA	few	TRBV5-1	TRBJ2-5	TGCGCCAGCAGCTTCCAGGATCCTCAAGAGACCCAGTACTTC	CASSFQDPQETQYF
15	NA	NA	TRBV5-1	TRBJ2-3	TGCGCCAGCAGCTTGGGGCGGATTAGCACAGATACGCAGTATTTT	CASSLGRISTDTQYF
15	TRBD2	NA	TRBV5-1	TRBJ2-1	TGCGCCAGCAGCTTGGCCGCTAGCGGGAGTTCCGGCCCGTTCTTC	CASSLAASGSSGPFF
13	NA	NA	TRBV6-1	TRBJ1-3	TGTGCCAGCAGTGCGGGGTCTGGAAACACCATATATTTT	CASSAGSGNTIYF